The next 22 T cell receptor beta chains were all read from a single sample in a study of T-cell reconstitution after alpha-beta-depleted transplantation in children. Preparation of the TCRbeta library was carried out with unique molecular identifiers. MiXCR, run by TCRdb on the PCR reads, gives a single entry per CDR3 protein. Of about 250,000 distinct CDR3 sequences listed, more than 20% are singletons. The sample was PBMCs, mostly from graft donor cells, taken 360 days after TCRalphabeta/CD19-depleted stem cell transplant. The source of these receptors is a female patient aged 2 to 10 who had a stem cell transplant for congenital amegakaryocytic thrombocytopenia, so the T cells may come from the graft donor.

There are a few counts of this clonotype. The J gene is TRBJ2-1, the V gene TRBV24-1, with 14 bases identical to TRBD2. Trimming removed 3 bases from V and 9 bases from J; junction bases left unmatched: 3. The CDR3 extends over 15 amino acids. Per germline, CDR1 KGHDR and CDR2 SFDVKD. CDR3: CATSDRLAGGIEQFF. For the CDR3, the DNA is TGTGCCACCAGTGATAGACTAGCGGGAGGGATTGAGCAGTTCTTC.

The chain is built from TRBV4-2 and TRBJ1-4, with D unresolved. CDR1 and CDR2 from the germline V gene are LGHNA and YNFKEQ. Trimming took off 1 base at V and 3 bases at J, with 9 bases between the two ends. CDR3 length equals 15 residues. CDR3 amino acids: CASSQGSLANEKLFF. The CDR3 DNA is TGTGCCAGCAGCCAAGGGTCGCTGGCTAATGAAAAACTGTTTTTT.

The chain is built from TRBV20-1 and TRBJ2-1; 8 positions agree with TRBD1. This CDR3 has 11 residues. The V gene's germline CDR1 is DFQATT and CDR2 SNEGSKA (reference sequence). The junction had 3 bases not matched to a gene; V was cut back by 4 bases and J by 10 bases. The CDR3, as DNA: TGCAGTGCTACAGGGGGCTCGGAGCAGTTCTTC. The encoded protein is CSATGGSEQFF.

This clonotype was picked up many times. V gene TRBV4-1 combines with J gene TRBJ2-1; tentative D call: TRBD2 (6 bases). The CDR3 totals 16 residues. The V gene's germline CDR1 is MGHRA and CDR2 YSYEKL. Deletions cut 3 bases from V and 0 bases from J, with 12 bases between. CDR3 protein: CASSHPIAASYNEQFF. The DNA of the CDR3 is TGCGCCAGCAGCCATCCGATAGCGGCCTCCTACAATGAGCAGTTCTTC.

This clonotype was seen more than once but under ten times. V gene TRBV6-2 or TRBV6-3 combines with J gene TRBJ2-5; D may be TRBD2 (6 bases). CDR1 and CDR2 (germline): MNHEY, SVGEGT. This CDR3 comprises 14 residues. Trimming removed 5 bases from V and 5 bases from J, with 15 bases in between. This CDR3 reads CASSDGLSWETQYF. CDR3 nucleotides: TGTGCCAGCAGTGACGGACTATCGTGGGAGACCCAGTACTTC.

This clonotype was seen only a few times. This chain connects TRBV20-1 to TRBJ2-3; TRBD2 matches at 10 bases. CDR1 DFQATT and CDR2 SNEGSKA come from the germline V gene (reference sequence). Germline trimming cut 7 bases from V and 2 bases from J; bases unmatched to any gene: 6. The CDR3 is 14 amino acids. CDR3 coding DNA: TGCAGTGTCCCGCTAGCGGGGGACACAGATACGCAGTATTTT. Protein: CSVPLAGDTDTQYF.

In its sample, this clonotype was seen a few times. The CDR3 region has the DNA TGTGCCAGCAGTTTGAACGGTTGGGAGCCTGCTTACGAGCAGTACTTC. Translating it yields CASSLNGWEPAYEQYF. This chain uses TRBV27 with TRBJ2-7; D may be TRBD2 (5 bases). CDR1 is MNHEY and CDR2 is SMNVEV in the germline V gene (reference sequence). Deletions cut 3 bases from V and 4 bases from J, with 19 bases between. The CDR3 sequence is 16 residues long.

In this sample, this clonotype turned up a few times. The CDR3 region is CSAPTVKGLSHEQYF. CDR3 coding DNA: TGCAGTGCCCCGACGGTAAAAGGGCTTAGCCACGAGCAGTACTTC. J is TRBJ2-7 and V is TRBV20-1; D is ambiguous. In germline, CDR1 is DFQATT, CDR2 SNEGSKA (reference sequence). V lost 6 bases and J 5 bases, leaving 23 bases between the germline ends. This CDR3 contains 15 residues.

This clonotype was detected only a few times. V gene TRBV7-8 combines with J gene TRBJ2-1; D is possibly TRBD1 (5 bases). Germline V gene data show CDR1 as SGHVS and CDR2 as FQNEAQ. V was clipped by 0 bases and J by 7 bases, with 13 bases between them. The CDR3 covers 15 residues. In DNA form, the CDR3 reads TGTGCCAGCAGCTTAGCGCCTTGGCAGGGTAATGAGCAGTTCTTC. Amino acids: CASSLAPWQGNEQFF. Looking up the rest from reference TRBV7-8 and TRBJ2-1 gives the full variable domain: GAGVSQSPRYKVAKRGQDVALRCDPISGHVSLFWYQQALGQGPEFLTYFQNEAQLDKSGLPSDRFFAERPEGSVSTLKIQRTQQEDSAVYLCASSLAPWQGNEQFFGPGTRLTVL.

This clonotype was seen a few times. The chain couples TRBV20-1 to TRBJ2-2; D not certain. The CDR3 totals 14 residues. Germline-derived CDR1 and CDR2 are DFQATT and SNEGSKA (reference sequence). The V end lost 3 bases, the J end lost 2 bases, and 10 bases lay between the germline ends. The CDR3 loop is CSASAGTNTGELFF. CDR3 DNA: TGCAGTGCTAGTGCCGGAACCAACACCGGGGAGCTGTTTTTT.

The V gene is TRBV12-3 or TRBV12-4, the J gene TRBJ2-1; D is possibly TRBD2 (5 bases). Trimming left V 5 bases short and J 5 bases short, with 13 bases between. The CDR3 length is 14 residues. Written as DNA, the CDR3 is TGTGCCAGCAGTCTCCCGGGAACCCACAATGAGCAGTTCTTC. This gives the protein CASSLPGTHNEQFF.

This clonotype was seen only a few times. The rearrangement uses TRBV10-3 and TRBJ1-5; the D is unclear. Germline CDR1 reads ENHRY; CDR2 reads SYGVKD. This CDR3 has 13 residues. The V end lost 3 bases, the J end lost 4 bases, and 7 bases lay between the germline ends. Here the CDR3 DNA reads TGTGCCATCAGTGATCGTATGAATCAGCCCCAGCATTTT. Translation gives CAISDRMNQPQHF.

The table lists this clonotype with many counts. A junction boundary mismatches the germline segment, possibly from a read error. The chain links TRBV12-3 or TRBV12-4 to TRBJ1-2; D unclear. The CDR3 has 13 amino acids. CDR3 sequence: CASTNHGNDGYTF. CDR3 DNA: TGTGCCAGCACCAATCATGGTAACGATGGCTACACCTTC.

The genes are TRBV10-3 and TRBJ2-2, with TRBD1 matching over 7 bases. The germline gives CDR1 ENHRY, CDR2 SYGVKD. The CDR3 sequence is 16 residues long. V was clipped by 1 base and J by 0 bases; unmatched bases: 2. For the CDR3, the DNA is TGTGCCATCAGTGAGTGGGGACAGCCGAACACCGGGGAGCTGTTTTTT. It codes for CAISEWGQPNTGELFF.

The genes are TRBV12-3 or TRBV12-4 and TRBJ2-2; D may match TRBD1 or TRBD2 (5 bases each). Trimming left V 8 bases short and J 5 bases short, with 18 bases between. The CDR3 loop spans 15 amino acids. CDR3 nucleotide sequence: TGTGCCAGCTCCGATCCCGGGGCGGGTACCGGGGAGCTGTTTTTT. Protein: CASSDPGAGTGELFF.

This clonotype was detected a few times. V gene TRBV6-2 or TRBV6-3 combines with J gene TRBJ2-5; no clear D. Germline CDR1 MNHEY, CDR2 SVGEGT. Deletions cut 6 bases from V and 1 base from J, with 6 bases between. The CDR3 has 12 residues. The CDR3 is CASSYAQETQYF. In nucleotides, the CDR3 is TGTGCCAGCAGCTACGCCCAAGAGACCCAGTACTTC.

The chain recombines TRBV28 with TRBJ2-3; D is undetermined. CDR1 is MDHEN, CDR2 SYDVKM, per germline. V was clipped by 3 bases and J by 7 bases, with 8 bases between them. The CDR3 extends over 12 amino acids. Here the CDR3 reads CASSFRYHTQYF. The CDR3 DNA reads TGTGCCAGCAGTTTTCGGTATCATACGCAGTATTTT.

This clonotype was found a few times. The genes are TRBV18 and TRBJ2-1, with D perhaps given as TRBD1 or TRBD2 (5 bases each). In germline, CDR1 is KGHSH, CDR2 LQKENI. V gave up 5 bases and J gave up 3 bases, with 11 bases separating them. CDR3 length: 14 residues. The CDR3 DNA reads TGTGCCAGCTCATCTGGGACGCTCTACAATGAGCAGTTCTTC. This sequence encodes CASSSGTLYNEQFF.

Ten or more counts support this clonotype. The chain combines TRBV12-3 or TRBV12-4 with TRBJ2-7; D gene uncertain. Between the trimmed V and J ends, which lost 4 bases and 5 bases, there was a span of 15 bases. This CDR3 is built from 14 residues. CDR3 sequence reads: CASSSDLNGDEQYF. In nucleotides, the CDR3 is TGTGCCAGCAGTTCCGACCTCAACGGAGACGAGCAGTACTTC.

This clonotype showed up just a few times. The rearrangement joins TRBV15 to TRBJ1-1; TRBD1 is a possible D gene (6 bases). V dropped 2 bases and J dropped 1 base, with 14 bases sitting between them. The CDR3 extends over 16 amino acids. The germline V gene encodes CDR1 LNHNV and CDR2 YYDKDF (reference sequence). The CDR3 sequence: CATSRPLGGSNTEAFF. In DNA form, the CDR3 reads TGTGCCACCAGCAGACCCCTAGGGGGTTCGAACACTGAAGCTTTCTTT.

The chain has TRBV4-3 and TRBJ2-1, with 8 bases lining up with TRBD2. The length of the CDR3 is 16 residues. The germline V gene has CDR1 LGHNA and CDR2 YSLEER. The V and J ends lost 0 bases and 4 bases, in that order; junction bases with no gene match: 5. CDR3 in DNA: TGCGCCAGCAGCCAAGATGGCGGGAGGTTGTACAATGAGCAGTTCTTC. This translates into CASSQDGGRLYNEQFF.

The chain combines TRBV20-1 with TRBJ2-2; tentative D call: TRBD1 (6 bases). CDR1 and CDR2 from the germline V gene are DFQATT and SNEGSKA (reference sequence). The length of the CDR3 is 13 residues. The V end lost 3 bases, the J end lost 5 bases, and 10 bases lay between the germline ends. For the CDR3, the DNA is TGCAGTGCTAGGAAGAGGGGGACCGGGGAGCTGTTTTTT. This gives the protein CSARKRGTGELFF.